Each of the 31 T cell receptor beta chains below was sequenced from the same sample in a study of T cells after yellow fever vaccination. One entry per CDR3 protein, called by TCRdb with MiXCR from the 5' RACE reads. The table records 150,000 to 200,000 distinct CDR3 sequences, 7% to 10% of them present only once. Sequenced here: CD8+ T cells sorted from PBMCs, sampled 45 days after the yellow fever booster vaccination. These receptors were collected from a man aged 18 to 29 who received the YFV17D yellow fever vaccine.

V and J are TRBV9 and TRBJ2-3, with 9 positions matching TRBD1. The germline CDR1 and CDR2 sequences are SGDLS and YYNGEE. Unmatched junction bases numbered 6, after V lost 0 bases and J lost 1 base. CDR3 length equals 17 residues. The CDR3 DNA sequence: TGTGCCAGCAGCGTAGGTTGGAGGGACAGGGGCACAGATACGCAGTATTTT. This encodes CASSVGWRDRGTDTQYF.

This chain connects TRBV4-3 to TRBJ2-7, with TRBD1 as a possible D gene (6 bases). The CDR3 is 16 residues long. V lost 1 base and J lost 0, with 13 bases in between. Per the germline V gene, CDR1 is LGHNA and CDR2 is YSLEER. The CDR3 protein is CASSQVFDRSSYEQYV. The CDR3 DNA reads TGCGCCAGCAGCCAAGTTTTCGACAGGAGCTCCTACGAGCAGTACGTC.

This clonotype was observed a handful of times. The chain carries TRBV7-9 and TRBJ2-1; 8 nucleotides match TRBD2. The CDR3 extends over 15 amino acids. Germline assignment: CDR1 SEHNR and CDR2 FQNEAQ (reference sequence). The J segment lost 8 bases and the V segment lost 3 bases, leaving 9 bases of the junction unmatched. The CDR3 sequence is CASSFRVAGIHEQFF. CDR3 DNA sequence: TGTGCCAGCAGCTTTCGGGTAGCGGGGATCCATGAGCAGTTCTTC.

The gene calls are TRBV29-1 and TRBJ1-2, with D hard to call. Trimming pared 4 bases from V and 1 base from J, leaving 7 bases between. From germline, CDR1 is SQVTM and CDR2 ANQGSEA. The CDR3 runs to 12 residues. CDR3 in DNA: TGCAGCGTTGTTAACAGTAACTATGGCTACACCTTC. This sequence encodes CSVVNSNYGYTF.

The chain has TRBV9 and TRBJ2-1; the D call may be TRBD1 or TRBD2 (5 bases each). The V gene's germline CDR1 is SGDLS and CDR2 YYNGEE. This CDR3 contains 18 residues. V was shortened by 0 bases and J by 8 bases, with 24 bases between the two germline ends. CDR3 sequence: CASSVAGASGTRGDEQFF. In DNA, the CDR3 is TGTGCCAGCAGCGTAGCAGGAGCTTCCGGGACGCGAGGAGATGAGCAGTTCTTC.

This clonotype has at least ten counts. The chain uses TRBV7-2 and TRBJ2-7; a possible D gene is TRBD2 (5 bases). CDR3 length equals 14 residues. The germline CDR1 and CDR2 sequences are SGHTA and FQGNSA. Deletions cut 0 bases from V and 0 bases from J, with 6 bases between. The DNA for the CDR3 is TGTGCCAGCAGCTTAGCAGGGAGCTCCTACGAGCAGTACGTC. This sequence encodes CASSLAGSSYEQYV.

This clonotype was observed a handful of times. Compared with germline, one end of the junction differs, possibly owing to a read error. The rearrangement links TRBV6-1 to TRBJ2-7; D not certain. The CDR3 has 10 amino acids. Germline V lookup: CDR1 MNHNS, CDR2 SASEGT. The CDR3: CASRDTVQCF. As DNA, the CDR3 is TGTGCCAGTCGAGACACAGTCCAGTGCTTC.

CDR3 in DNA: TGTGCCAGCAGGTCCTACAGGGGAGAAGAGACCCAGTACTTC. Protein product: CASRSYRGEETQYF. This rearrangement joins TRBV6-5 to TRBJ2-5; TRBD1 matches at 7 bases. The CDR3 runs 14 residues. Germline CDR1 and CDR2: MNHEY and SVGAGI. V was clipped by 6 bases and J by 3 bases; unmatched bases: 7.

There are a few counts of this clonotype. This chain connects TRBV27 to TRBJ2-3, with TRBD2 matching 7 bases. The CDR3 consists of 14 residues. Trimming at V came to 5 bases and at J to 14 bases, leaving 16 bases not matched to a gene. Germline assignment: CDR1 MNHEY and CDR2 SMNVEV (reference sequence). The CDR3 DNA reads as TGTGCCAGCAGTCTGGGGAGGGCGAGGGTAGGGCTGTATTTT. Translating gives CASSLGRARVGLYF.

The chain joins TRBV12-3 or TRBV12-4 to TRBJ1-2; D is perhaps TRBD1 (5 bases). Trimming removed 6 bases from V and 10 bases from J, with 18 bases in between. CDR3 length: 13 residues. CDR3 residues: CASSQDTAFVYTF. The CDR3 nucleotides read TGTGCCAGCAGCCAGGACACCGCTTTTGTCTACACCTTC.

Only a few counts were recorded for this clonotype. This rearrangement joins TRBV18 to TRBJ2-7; maybe TRBD1 (6 bases). Per germline, CDR1 KGHSH and CDR2 LQKENI. The CDR3 totals 14 residues. The V gene lost 3 bases and the J gene lost 3 bases, with 12 bases spanning the gap. The CDR3 DNA sequence: TGTGCCAGCTCACCCGACAGGAGTCTCTACGAGCAGTACTTC. Residues: CASSPDRSLYEQYF.

This clonotype was seen a few times. V usage is TRBV3-1 and J usage is TRBJ1-4, with D unclear. Germline V lookup: CDR1 LGHDT, CDR2 YNNKEL (reference sequence). This CDR3 comprises 15 residues. V was cut by 1 base and J by 1 base, with 7 bases left in between. CDR3 protein: CASSQARVTNEKLFF. DNA of the CDR3: TGTGCCAGCAGCCAAGCGCGTGTAACTAATGAAAAACTGTTTTTT.

This clonotype was counted a few times. The chain uses TRBV19 and TRBJ2-7; D is undetermined. CDR1 and CDR2 (germline): LNHDA, SQIVND (reference sequence). Trimming shortened V by 7 bases and J by 7 bases, and 11 bases separated the two germline ends. CDR3 length: 11 residues. CDR3 residues: CASTLGGEQYF. CDR3 sequence (DNA): TGTGCCAGTACCCTCGGTGGAGAGCAGTACTTC.

This clonotype was observed a handful of times. The CDR3 DNA sequence: TGTGCCATCGGGGTGAGGGACGGATACTATGGCTACACCTTC. Protein sequence: CAIGVRDGYYGYTF. The chain uses TRBV6-6 and TRBJ1-2; D is possibly TRBD1 (5 bases). CDR3 size: 14 residues. Trimming removed 10 bases from V and 3 bases from J, with 18 bases in between. The germline CDR1 and CDR2 sequences are MNHNY and SVGAGI (reference sequence).

This clonotype was detected ten times or more. This chain joins TRBV10-3 and TRBJ2-7; no definite D call. Germline V gene data show CDR1 as ENHRY and CDR2 as SYGVKD. CDR3 size: 12 residues. V was shortened by 9 bases and J by 2 bases, with 11 bases between the two germline ends. CDR3 coding DNA: TGTGCCATAGGCGCCGGACCCTACGAGCAGTACGTC. This encodes CAIGAGPYEQYV.

The chain carries TRBV12-3 or TRBV12-4 and TRBJ1-3; a possible D gene is TRBD1 (5 bases). The CDR3 is 20 residues long. V shed 3 bases and J shed 1 base, with 25 bases lying between them. The CDR3 DNA reads TGTGCCAGCAGTTTCCCGTCAATCTCTAGTTCAGGGAGGTCTGGAAACACCATATATTTT. It specifies CASSFPSISSSGRSGNTIYF.

The chain links TRBV7-3 to TRBJ2-1; D is ambiguous. V was shortened by 4 bases and J by 4 bases, with 17 bases between the two germline ends. CDR3 length: 16 residues. The V gene's germline CDR1 is SGHTA and CDR2 FQGTGA. CDR3 loop: CASSSYLANGYNEQFF. The DNA of the CDR3 is TGTGCCAGCAGCTCTTACCTGGCGAATGGGTACAATGAGCAGTTCTTC. The full variable domain, in which reference TRBV7-3 and TRBJ2-1 provide the parts outside the CDR3, is GAGVSQTPSNKVTEKGKYVELRCDPISGHTALYWYRQSLGQGPEFLIYFQGTGAADDSGLPNDRFFAVRPEGSVSTLKIQRTERGDSAVYLCASSSYLANGYNEQFFGPGTRLTVL.

V usage is TRBV6-5 and J usage is TRBJ2-5, with 9 bases that match TRBD2. Trimming at V came to 7 bases and at J to 5 bases, leaving 11 bases not matched to a gene. CDR3 length: 15 residues. The germline CDR1 and CDR2 sequences are MNHEY and SVGAGI. The CDR3 reads CASTSRGGAWETQYF. In DNA form, the CDR3 reads TGTGCCAGCACGTCCCGCGGGGGGGCCTGGGAGACCCAGTACTTC.

In its sample, this clonotype was seen a few times. The chain carries TRBV18 and TRBJ2-7; no firm D call. Germline CDR1 reads KGHSH; CDR2 reads LQKENI. The V gene lost 2 bases and the J gene lost 0 bases, with 5 bases spanning the gap. The CDR3 has 13 residues. CDR3 bases: TGTGCCAGCTCACCAGTAACCTCCTACGAGCAGTACTTC. It specifies CASSPVTSYEQYF. The entire variable domain, with the rest obtained from reference TRBV18 and TRBJ2-7, is as follows: NAGVMQNPRHLVRRRGQEARLRCSPMKGHSHVYWYRQLPEEGLKFMVYLQKENIIDESGMPKERFSAEFPKEGPSILRIQQVVRGDSAAYFCASSPVTSYEQYFGPGTRLTVT.

This clonotype was recorded at least ten times. This chain links TRBV4-3 with TRBJ2-6; D is unclear. The CDR3 sequence is 16 residues long. Germline CDR1 is LGHNA and CDR2 is YSLEER. With 0 bases removed from V and 0 bases from J, the gap between germline ends came to 6 bases. CDR3 DNA: TGCGCCAGCAGCCAAGATGGAAGCTCTGGGGCCAACGTCCTGACTTTC. Its protein is CASSQDGSSGANVLTF.

The CDR3 protein is CSVRGPNTEAFF. The CDR3 bases are TGCAGCGTTCGGGGTCCAAACACTGAAGCTTTCTTT. The chain has TRBV29-1 and TRBJ1-1; D remains ambiguous. Trimming cost V 5 bases and J 2 bases, with 9 bases left between them. Germline values: CDR1 SQVTM, CDR2 ANQGSEA. This CDR3 has 12 residues.

This clonotype was counted many times. The chain recombines TRBV6-4 with TRBJ2-3, with D maybe TRBD2 (5 bases). The germline V and J ends were trimmed by 3 bases and 0 bases, with 10 bases remaining between them. The germline V gene has CDR1 MRHNA and CDR2 SNTAGT. This CDR3 contains 15 residues. The CDR3 region has the DNA TGTGCCAGCAGTGAAGAGGGATCTAGCACAGATACGCAGTATTTT. As protein: CASSEEGSSTDTQYF.

This clonotype appeared a few times. V and J are TRBV12-3 or TRBV12-4 and TRBJ2-7; 7 bases align to TRBD1. V dropped 8 bases and J dropped 2; count of bases not matched to a gene: 12. This CDR3 has 15 residues. CDR3 nucleotide sequence: TGTGCCAGCTCGGACTCGACAGGGAAAACCTACGAGCAGTACTTC. Translation gives CASSDSTGKTYEQYF.

Many counts were recorded for this clonotype. This chain joins TRBV6-2 or TRBV6-3 and TRBJ2-7; TRBD1 is a possible D gene (6 bases). V dropped 5 bases and J dropped 4 bases, with 9 bases sitting between them. There are 12 residues in the CDR3. CDR1 is MNHEY and CDR2 is SVGEGT in the germline V gene. CDR3 sequence (DNA): TGTGCCAGCAGTCGGGACACTTACGAGCAGTACGTC. Protein sequence: CASSRDTYEQYV.

Many counts were recorded for this clonotype. The chain combines TRBV4-1 with TRBJ2-7; TRBD1 is a possible D gene (6 bases). There are 14 residues in the CDR3. V lost 4 bases, J lost 6 bases, and 16 bases lay in between. Germline CDR1 MGHRA, CDR2 YSYEKL. The CDR3 sequence: CASSRDRYDREQYF. The CDR3 nucleotides are TGCGCCAGCAGCCGAGACAGGTACGATCGCGAGCAGTACTTC.

This clonotype showed up just a few times. The chain recombines TRBV7-9 with TRBJ2-7, with TRBD1 as a possible D gene (6 bases). This CDR3 has 13 residues. The germline V gene has CDR1 SEHNR and CDR2 FQNEAQ (reference sequence). Trimming removed 1 base at V and 6 bases at J, with 10 bases between. The CDR3 is CASSLGGLSEQYF. The CDR3 coding sequence is TGTGCCAGCAGCTTAGGGGGGCTCAGCGAGCAGTACTTC.

This clonotype was observed many times. The V call is TRBV9, the J call TRBJ2-3, with 11 bases fitting TRBD2. This CDR3 has 16 residues. Germline V CDR1 and CDR2: SGDLS, YYNGEE. With V trimmed by 2 bases and J by 4 bases, 6 bases remained unmatched. DNA of the CDR3: TGTGCCAGCAGCGTCATAGCGGGGGGGCAAGCAGATACGCAGTATTTT. This gives the protein CASSVIAGGQADTQYF.

This clonotype was counted a few times. The genes are TRBV27 and TRBJ1-2; 8 bases agree with TRBD1. V lost 7 bases to trimming and J lost 4 bases; unmatched junction nucleotides: 8. This CDR3 comprises 14 residues. Germline CDR1 reads MNHEY; CDR2 reads SMNVEV (reference sequence). The CDR3 nucleotides are TGTGCCAGCACCCGTCGACAGGGGAGCTATGGCTACACCTTC. It translates to CASTRRQGSYGYTF.

The chain combines TRBV12-3 or TRBV12-4 with TRBJ2-1; 11 bases map to TRBD2. The CDR3 length is 17 residues. V dropped 5 bases and J dropped 10; count of bases not matched to a gene: 16. Here the CDR3 reads CASSASGVAGGLREQFF. DNA of the CDR3: TGTGCCAGCAGTGCCTCTGGGGTAGCGGGGGGGCTTCGGGAGCAGTTCTTC.

This clonotype was detected a few times. The chain has TRBV6-2 or TRBV6-3 and TRBJ2-3; tentative D call: TRBD2 (5 bases). V was pared by 4 bases and J by 4 bases, with 6 bases between. CDR1 MNHEY and CDR2 SVGEGT come from the germline V gene. The CDR3 loop spans 12 amino acids. CDR3 sequence: CASSSAADTQYF. CDR3 nucleotide sequence: TGTGCCAGCAGTTCAGCGGCAGATACGCAGTATTTT.

This clonotype was counted at least ten times. The rearrangement links TRBV6-5 to TRBJ1-4; D is possibly TRBD1 (5 bases). This CDR3 has 15 amino acids. V was trimmed by 2 bases and J by 7 bases, leaving 14 bases between them. CDR1 MNHEY and CDR2 SVGAGI come from the germline V gene. In DNA, the CDR3 is TGTGCCAGCAGTTACGTGGCGACAGCCAGTGAAAAACTGTTTTTT. Its translation: CASSYVATASEKLFF.